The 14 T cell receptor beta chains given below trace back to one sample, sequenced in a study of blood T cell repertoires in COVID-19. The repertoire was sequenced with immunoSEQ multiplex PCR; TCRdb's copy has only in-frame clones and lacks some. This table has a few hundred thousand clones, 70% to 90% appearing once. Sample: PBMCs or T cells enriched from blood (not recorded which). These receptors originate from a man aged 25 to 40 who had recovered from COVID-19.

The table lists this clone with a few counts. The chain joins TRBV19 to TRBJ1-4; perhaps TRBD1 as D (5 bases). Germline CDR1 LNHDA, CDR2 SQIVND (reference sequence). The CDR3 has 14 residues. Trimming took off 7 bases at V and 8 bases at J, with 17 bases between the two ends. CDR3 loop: CASTHIGAREKLFF. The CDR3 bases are TGTGCCAGTACTCATATAGGGGCCAGGGAAAAACTGTTTTTT.

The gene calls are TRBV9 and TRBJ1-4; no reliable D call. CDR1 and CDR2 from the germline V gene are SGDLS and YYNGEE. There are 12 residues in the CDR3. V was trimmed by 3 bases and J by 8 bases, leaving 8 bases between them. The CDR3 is CASSDRHEKLFF. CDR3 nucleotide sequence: TGTGCCAGCAGCGATAGACACGAAAAACTGTTTTTT.

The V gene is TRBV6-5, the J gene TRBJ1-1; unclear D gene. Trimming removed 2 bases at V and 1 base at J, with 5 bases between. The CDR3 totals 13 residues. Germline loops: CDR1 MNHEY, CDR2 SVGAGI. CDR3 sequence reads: CASSYAGNTEAFF. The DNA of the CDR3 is TGTGCCAGCAGTTACGCAGGGAACACTGAAGCTTTCTTT.

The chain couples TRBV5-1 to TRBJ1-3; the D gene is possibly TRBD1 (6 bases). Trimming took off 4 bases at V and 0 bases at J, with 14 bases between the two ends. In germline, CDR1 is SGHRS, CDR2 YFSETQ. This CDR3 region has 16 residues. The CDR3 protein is CASSLNRVGSGNTIYF. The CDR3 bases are TGCGCCAGCAGCCTTAACAGGGTAGGCTCTGGAAACACCATATATTTT. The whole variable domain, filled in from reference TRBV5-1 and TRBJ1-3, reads KAGVTQTPRYLIKTRGQQVTLSCSPISGHRSVSWYQQTPGQGLQFLFEYFSETQRNKGNFPGRFSGRQFSNSRSEMNVSTLELGDSALYLCASSLNRVGSGNTIYFGEGSWLTVV.

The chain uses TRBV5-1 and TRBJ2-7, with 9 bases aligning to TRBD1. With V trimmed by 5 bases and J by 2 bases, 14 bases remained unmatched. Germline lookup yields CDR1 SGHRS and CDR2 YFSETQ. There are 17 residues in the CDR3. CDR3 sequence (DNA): TGCGCCAGCAGGGAGACAGGGACAGGGCCCAATACCTACGAGCAGTACTTC. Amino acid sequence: CASRETGTGPNTYEQYF.

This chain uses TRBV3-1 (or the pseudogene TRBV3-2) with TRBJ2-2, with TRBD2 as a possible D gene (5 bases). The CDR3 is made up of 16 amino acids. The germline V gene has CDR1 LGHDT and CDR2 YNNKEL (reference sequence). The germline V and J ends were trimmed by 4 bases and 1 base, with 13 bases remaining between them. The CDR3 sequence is CASSPGLRRNTGELFF. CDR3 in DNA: TGTGCCAGCAGCCCAGGACTGCGCCGGAACACCGGGGAGCTGTTTTTT.

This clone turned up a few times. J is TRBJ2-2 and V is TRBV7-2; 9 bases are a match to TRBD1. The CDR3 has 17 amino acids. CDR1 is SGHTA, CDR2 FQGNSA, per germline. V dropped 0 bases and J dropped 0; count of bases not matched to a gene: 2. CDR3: CASSLAGTGTNTGELFF. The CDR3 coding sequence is TGTGCCAGCAGCTTAGCCGGGACAGGGACGAACACCGGGGAGCTGTTTTTT.

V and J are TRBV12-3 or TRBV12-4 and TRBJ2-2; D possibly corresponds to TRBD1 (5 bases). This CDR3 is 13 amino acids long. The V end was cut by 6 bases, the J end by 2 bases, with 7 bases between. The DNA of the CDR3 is TGTGCCAGCAGGGACACCAACACCGGGGAGCTGTTTTTT. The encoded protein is CASRDTNTGELFF.

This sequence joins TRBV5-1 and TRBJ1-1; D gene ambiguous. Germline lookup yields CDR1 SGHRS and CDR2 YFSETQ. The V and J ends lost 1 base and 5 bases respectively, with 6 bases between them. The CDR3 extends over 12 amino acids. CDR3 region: CASSLTETEAFF. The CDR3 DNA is TGCGCCAGCAGCTTGACTGAGACTGAAGCTTTCTTT.

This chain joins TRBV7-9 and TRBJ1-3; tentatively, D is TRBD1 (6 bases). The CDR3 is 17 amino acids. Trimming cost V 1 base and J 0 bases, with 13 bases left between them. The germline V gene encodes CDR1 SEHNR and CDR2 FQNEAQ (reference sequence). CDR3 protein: CASSLGGQYFSGNTIYF. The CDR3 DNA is TGTGCCAGCAGCTTAGGCGGACAGTACTTCTCTGGAAACACCATATATTTT.

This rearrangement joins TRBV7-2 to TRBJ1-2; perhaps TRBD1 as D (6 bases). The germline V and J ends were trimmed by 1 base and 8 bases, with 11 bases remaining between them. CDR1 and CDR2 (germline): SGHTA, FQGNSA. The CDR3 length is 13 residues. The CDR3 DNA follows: TGTGCCAGCAGCTTAGTAGGGGGACGCGGCTACACCTTC. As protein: CASSLVGGRGYTF.

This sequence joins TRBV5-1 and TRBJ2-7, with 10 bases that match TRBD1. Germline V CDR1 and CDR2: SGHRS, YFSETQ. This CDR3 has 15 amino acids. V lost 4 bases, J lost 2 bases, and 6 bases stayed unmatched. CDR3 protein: CASSRGQGLAYEQYF. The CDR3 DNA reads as TGCGCCAGCAGCCGGGGACAGGGGTTGGCCTACGAGCAGTACTTC.

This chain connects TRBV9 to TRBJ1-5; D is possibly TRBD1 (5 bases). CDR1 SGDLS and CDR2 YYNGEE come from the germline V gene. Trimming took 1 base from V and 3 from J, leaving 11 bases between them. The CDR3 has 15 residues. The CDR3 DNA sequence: TGTGCCAGCAGCGTAAACGACAGCCCCAATCAGCCCCAGCATTTT. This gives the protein CASSVNDSPNQPQHF. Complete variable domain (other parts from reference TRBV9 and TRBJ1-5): DSGVTQTPKHLITATGQRVTLRCSPRSGDLSVYWYQQSLDQGLQFLIQYYNGEERAKGNILERFSAQQFPDLHSELNLSSLELGDSALYFCASSVNDSPNQPQHFGDGTRLSIL.

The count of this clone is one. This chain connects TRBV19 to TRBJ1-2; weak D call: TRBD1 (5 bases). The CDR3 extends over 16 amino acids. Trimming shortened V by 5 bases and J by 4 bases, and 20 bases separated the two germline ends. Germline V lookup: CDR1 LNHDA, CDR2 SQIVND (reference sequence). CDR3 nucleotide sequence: TGTGCCAGTAGTCCGCTTGGGGAAGGGGTCCCCTATGGCTACACCTTC. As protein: CASSPLGEGVPYGYTF.